This passage covers 19 T cell receptor beta chains from one sample sequenced in a study of OX40 agonist ivuxolimab in advanced cancers. The protocol was immunoSEQ multiplex PCR, while the TCRdb copy is restricted to in-frame clones and leaves out a portion. The table has about 28,000 clones, roughly nine tenths seen once. The material was CD4+ or CD8+ T cells sorted from blood, obtained in a trial of the OX40 agonist ivuxolimab. The receptors derive from an adult with an advanced solid tumor such as melanoma, head and neck, liver or kidney cancer.

The J gene is TRBJ1-2, the V gene TRBV5-6; TRBD1 matches 7 bases. Per germline, CDR1 SGHDT and CDR2 YYEEEE. The length of the CDR3 is 17 residues. Trimming at V came to 4 bases and at J to 7 bases, leaving 19 bases not matched to a gene. The CDR3 loop is CASSPARQGDGIAGYTF. CDR3 nucleotides: TGTGCCAGCAGCCCCGCCCGACAGGGTGATGGGATAGCTGGCTACACCTTC.

CDR3 in amino acids: CASSLGEGRNNEQFF. The CDR3 DNA reads as TGTGCCAGCAGTCTCGGGGAGGGTAGAAACAATGAGCAGTTCTTC. The V call is TRBV27, the J call TRBJ2-1; 7 bases agree with TRBD2. CDR3 length: 15 residues. Per germline, CDR1 MNHEY and CDR2 SMNVEV (reference sequence). J was trimmed by 5 bases and V by 5 bases; bases with no gene match: 9.

In its sample, this clone was seen once. CDR3 DNA: TGTGCCAGCAGCCAAGGAGTTACTACCAAGAGGACCCAGTACTTC. This translates into CASSQGVTTKRTQYF. The chain links TRBV14 to TRBJ2-5; no clear D gene. Between the trimmed V and J ends, which lost 1 base and 7 bases, there was a span of 16 bases. Germline V gene sequence: CDR1 SGHDN, CDR2 FVKESK. This CDR3 contains 15 residues.

The chain employs TRBV27 and TRBJ2-1; 10 nucleotides line up with TRBD2. Germline lookup yields CDR1 MNHEY and CDR2 SMNVEV (reference sequence). The CDR3 totals 15 residues. With 5 bases clipped from V and 5 bases from J, the junction kept 6 bases outside the gene matches. The CDR3 is CASSTGLAVNNEQFF. The DNA for the CDR3 is TGTGCCAGCAGTACCGGACTAGCGGTGAACAATGAGCAGTTCTTC.

The chain couples TRBV29-1 to TRBJ2-7; the match to TRBD2 covers 9 bases. The CDR3 is 16 amino acids. Unmatched junction bases numbered 9, after V lost 0 bases and J lost 3 bases. The germline CDR1 and CDR2 sequences are SQVTM and ANQGSEA. The DNA of the CDR3 is TGCAGCGTTGAAGAAGGGGCTAGCGGGGAAAACTACGAGCAGTACTTC. Amino acid sequence: CSVEEGASGENYEQYF.

J is TRBJ2-1 and V is TRBV9; D might be TRBD2 (6 bases). Trimming took 3 bases from V and 0 from J, leaving 16 bases between them. Germline CDR1 is SGDLS and CDR2 is YYNGEE. This CDR3 has 17 residues. CDR3 DNA: TGTGCCAGCAGCGCGGGCGGGGCGGGCAGCTCCTACAATGAGCAGTTCTTC. Encoded protein: CASSAGGAGSSYNEQFF.

This rearrangement joins TRBV28 to TRBJ2-1; 10 bases line up with TRBD2. J lost 0 bases, V lost 2 bases, and 1 base had no gene match. The CDR3 has 16 residues. Germline loops: CDR1 MDHEN, CDR2 SYDVKM. CDR3 protein: CASSLTSGNSYNEQFF. The CDR3 nucleotides are TGTGCCAGCAGTTTAACTAGCGGGAACTCCTACAATGAGCAGTTCTTC.

Here the CDR3 reads CASSQDNYGYTF. The CDR3 DNA follows: TGCGCCAGCAGCCAAGATAACTATGGCTACACCTTC. The chain carries TRBV4-1 and TRBJ1-2; no reliable D call. V dropped 0 bases and J dropped 1 base, with 0 bases sitting between them. The CDR3 sequence is 12 residues long. CDR1 is MGHRA and CDR2 is YSYEKL in the germline V gene.

The CDR3 region is CASTRWGRASADTQYF. CDR3 DNA sequence: TGTGCCAGCACCCGTTGGGGGAGGGCTAGTGCAGATACGCAGTATTTT. This chain connects TRBV9 to TRBJ2-3; 7 bases are a match to TRBD2. V shed 6 bases and J 4 bases; nucleotides not matched to a gene: 14. Germline-derived CDR1 and CDR2 are SGDLS and YYNGEE. This CDR3 has 16 residues.

This clone was seen a few times. The V call is TRBV5-8, the J call TRBJ2-3; D might be TRBD1 (5 bases). Germline-derived CDR1 and CDR2 are SGHTS and YDEGEE. V lost 0 bases, J lost 0 bases, and 8 bases lay in between. The CDR3 loop spans 15 amino acids. Here the CDR3 reads CASSLGGHSTDTQYF. CDR3 coding DNA: TGTGCCAGCAGCTTGGGGGGCCACAGCACAGATACGCAGTATTTT.

The CDR3 region is CASSRERGGAETQYF. In nucleotides, the CDR3 is TGCGCCAGCAGTCGGGAGCGCGGGGGTGCGGAGACCCAGTACTTC. V and J are TRBV5-1 and TRBJ2-5; TRBD2 agrees at 7 bases. V was clipped by 5 bases and J by 5 bases; unmatched bases: 12. The length of the CDR3 is 15 residues. The germline V gene encodes CDR1 SGHRS and CDR2 YFSETQ.

The chain joins TRBV4-3 to TRBJ2-2; possibly TRBD1 for D (5 bases). Germline lookup yields CDR1 LGHNA and CDR2 YSLEER. V gave up 3 bases and J gave up 8 bases, with 19 bases separating them. The CDR3 runs 16 residues. CDR3 sequence: CASSHGTRQSGGELFF. The CDR3 DNA reads as TGCGCCAGCAGCCATGGCACCAGACAGTCGGGTGGGGAGCTGTTTTTT.

V is TRBV14 and J is TRBJ1-1; 9 bases align to TRBD1. The CDR3 covers 15 residues. V lost 3 bases and J lost 0; bases outside the gene matches: 2. Germline assignment: CDR1 SGHDN and CDR2 FVKESK. Written as DNA, the CDR3 is TGTGCCAGCAGCCATTGGACAGGGGTGAACACTGAAGCTTTCTTT. Protein sequence: CASSHWTGVNTEAFF.

This clone has just a few counts. The chain couples TRBV10-1 to TRBJ1-5; D unclear. Germline V gene lookup returns CDR1 WNHNN and CDR2 SYGVQD (reference sequence). The CDR3 contains 13 residues. With 0 bases removed from V and 7 bases from J, the gap between germline ends came to 7 bases. The CDR3 reads CASSESWGQPQHF. CDR3 in DNA: TGCGCCAGCAGTGAGTCATGGGGACAGCCCCAGCATTTT.

The V gene is TRBV6-5, the J gene TRBJ2-7; tentatively, D is TRBD1 (6 bases). The germline CDR1 and CDR2 sequences are MNHEY and SVGAGI. The V and J ends lost 0 bases and 6 bases respectively, with 12 bases between them. The CDR3 length is 14 residues. Written as DNA, the CDR3 is TGTGCCAGCAGTTACTCGATTTTGGGGGCCGAGCAGTACTTC. Translation: CASSYSILGAEQYF.

Turning to this clone: Within the sample, other DNA sequences also encode this same CDR3. The genes are TRBV4-3 and TRBJ2-7; TRBD1 matches 7 bases. CDR1 and CDR2 (germline): LGHNA, YSLEER. The V and J ends lost 1 base and 4 bases, in that order; junction bases with no gene match: 7. The CDR3 covers 15 residues. The CDR3 loop reads CASSQALGTDYEQYF. The CDR3 region has the DNA TGCGCCAGCAGCCAAGCTCTTGGGACAGATTACGAGCAGTACTTC.

The chain has TRBV29-1 and TRBJ2-7; TRBD2 might be the D (5 bases). The CDR3 extends over 14 amino acids. Germline V gene sequence: CDR1 SQVTM, CDR2 ANQGSEA. V lost 0 bases and J 0 bases, leaving 9 bases between the germline ends. This chain's CDR3 is CSVEDPSSSYEQYF. As DNA, the CDR3 is TGCAGCGTTGAAGATCCTAGCAGCTCCTACGAGCAGTACTTC.

The rearrangement links TRBV27 to TRBJ2-3; 10 nucleotides line up with TRBD2. The trim removed 5 bases at V and 2 bases at J, leaving 10 bases unmatched. The germline V gene has CDR1 MNHEY and CDR2 SMNVEV (reference sequence). The CDR3 totals 17 residues. The CDR3 bases are TGTGCCAGCAGTCCCCTCGGGACTAGCGTAGACACAGATACGCAGTATTTT. It is translated as CASSPLGTSVDTDTQYF.

The V gene is TRBV29-1, the J gene TRBJ2-7; a weak D match, TRBD2 (6 bases). The ends were cut back, 3 bases at V and 2 bases at J, with 17 bases in the middle. The CDR3 consists of 15 residues. Germline V gene lookup returns CDR1 SQVTM and CDR2 ANQGSEA. CDR3 amino acids: CSVERVTSSPYEQYF. DNA of the CDR3: TGCAGCGTTGAGCGTGTGACTAGTAGCCCCTACGAGCAGTACTTC.